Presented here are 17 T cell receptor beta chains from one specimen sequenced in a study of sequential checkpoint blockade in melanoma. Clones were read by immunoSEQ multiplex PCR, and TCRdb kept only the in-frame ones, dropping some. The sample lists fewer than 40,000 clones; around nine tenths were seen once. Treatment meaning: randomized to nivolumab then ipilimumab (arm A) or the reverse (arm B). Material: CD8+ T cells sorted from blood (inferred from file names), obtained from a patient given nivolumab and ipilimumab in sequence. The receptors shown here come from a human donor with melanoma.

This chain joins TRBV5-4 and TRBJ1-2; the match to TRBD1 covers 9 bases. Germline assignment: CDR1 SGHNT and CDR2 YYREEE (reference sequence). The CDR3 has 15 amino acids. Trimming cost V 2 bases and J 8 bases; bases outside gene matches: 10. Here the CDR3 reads CASSLTGQGSLGYTF. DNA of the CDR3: TGTGCCAGCAGCTTAACGGGACAGGGTTCTCTCGGCTACACCTTC. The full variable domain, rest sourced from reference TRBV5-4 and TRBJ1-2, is ETGVTQSPTHLIKTRGQQVTLRCSSQSGHNTVSWYQQALGQGPQFIFQYYREEENGRGNFPPRFSGLQFPNYSSELNVNALELDDSALYLCASSLTGQGSLGYTFGSGTRLTVV.

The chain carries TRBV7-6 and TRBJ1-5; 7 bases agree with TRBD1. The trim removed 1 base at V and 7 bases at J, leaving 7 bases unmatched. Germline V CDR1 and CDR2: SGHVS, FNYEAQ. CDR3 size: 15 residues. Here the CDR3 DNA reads TGTGCCAGCAGCTTAGGTGGGGCAGGGGGACAGCCCCAGCATTTT. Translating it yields CASSLGGAGGQPQHF.

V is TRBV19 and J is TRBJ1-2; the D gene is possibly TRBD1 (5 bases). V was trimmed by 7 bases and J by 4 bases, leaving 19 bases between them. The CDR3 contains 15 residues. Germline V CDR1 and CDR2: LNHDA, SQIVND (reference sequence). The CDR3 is CASTTIQTEIYGYTF. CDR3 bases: TGTGCCAGTACCACTATCCAGACAGAGATCTATGGCTACACCTTC.

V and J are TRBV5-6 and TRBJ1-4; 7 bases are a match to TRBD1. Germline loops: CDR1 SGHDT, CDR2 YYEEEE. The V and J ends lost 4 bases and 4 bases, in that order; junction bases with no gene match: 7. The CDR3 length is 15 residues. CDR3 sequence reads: CASSGQEKNNEKLFF. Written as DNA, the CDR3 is TGTGCCAGCAGCGGACAGGAGAAGAATAATGAAAAACTGTTTTTT.

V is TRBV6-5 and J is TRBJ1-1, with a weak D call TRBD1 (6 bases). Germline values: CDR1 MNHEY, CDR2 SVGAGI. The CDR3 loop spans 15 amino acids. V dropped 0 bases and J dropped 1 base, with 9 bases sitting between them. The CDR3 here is CASSYSVGGNTEAFF. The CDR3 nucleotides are TGTGCCAGCAGTTACTCGGTAGGGGGGAACACTGAAGCTTTCTTT.

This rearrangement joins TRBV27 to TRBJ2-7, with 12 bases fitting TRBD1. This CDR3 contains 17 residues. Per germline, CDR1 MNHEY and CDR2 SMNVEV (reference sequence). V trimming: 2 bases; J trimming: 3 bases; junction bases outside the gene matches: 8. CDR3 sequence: CASSLRQGQGAVYEQYF. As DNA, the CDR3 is TGTGCCAGCAGTTTAAGGCAGGGACAGGGGGCTGTCTACGAGCAGTACTTC.

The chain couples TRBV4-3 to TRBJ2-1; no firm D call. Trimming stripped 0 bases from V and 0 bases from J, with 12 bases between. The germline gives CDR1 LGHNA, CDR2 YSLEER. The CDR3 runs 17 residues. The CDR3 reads CASSQDRFAPSYNEQFF. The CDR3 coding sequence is TGCGCCAGCAGCCAAGATCGGTTCGCCCCCTCCTACAATGAGCAGTTCTTC.

CDR3 in DNA: TGTGCCAGCAGTTTCGGGGGGGATAACCATGGGACGGCGGGGTTCTACGAGCAGTACTTC. Protein: CASSFGGDNHGTAGFYEQYF. The gene calls are TRBV28 and TRBJ2-7; 8 bases match TRBD2. In germline, CDR1 is MDHEN, CDR2 SYDVKM. CDR3 size: 20 residues. Unmatched junction bases numbered 22, after V lost 3 bases and J lost 3 bases.

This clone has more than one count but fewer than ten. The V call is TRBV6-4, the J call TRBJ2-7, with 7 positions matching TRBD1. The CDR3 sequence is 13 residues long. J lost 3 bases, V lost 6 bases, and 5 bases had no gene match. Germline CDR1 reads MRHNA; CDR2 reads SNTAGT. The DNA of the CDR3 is TGTGCCAGCAGAAACGGGACAGTCTACGAGCAGTACTTC. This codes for CASRNGTVYEQYF.

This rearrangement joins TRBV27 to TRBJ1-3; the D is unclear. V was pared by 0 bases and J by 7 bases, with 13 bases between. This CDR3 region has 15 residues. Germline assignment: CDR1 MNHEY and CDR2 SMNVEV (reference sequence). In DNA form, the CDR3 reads TGTGCCAGCAGTTTATCTAGAAGTTCGGGGAACACCATATATTTT. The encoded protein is CASSLSRSSGNTIYF.

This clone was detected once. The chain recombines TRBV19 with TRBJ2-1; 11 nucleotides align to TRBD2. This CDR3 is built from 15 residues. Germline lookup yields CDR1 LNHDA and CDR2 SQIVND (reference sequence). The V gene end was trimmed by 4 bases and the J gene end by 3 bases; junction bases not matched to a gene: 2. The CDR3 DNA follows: TGTGCCAGTAGTACGACTAGCGGGGTCTACAATGAGCAGTTCTTC. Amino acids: CASSTTSGVYNEQFF.

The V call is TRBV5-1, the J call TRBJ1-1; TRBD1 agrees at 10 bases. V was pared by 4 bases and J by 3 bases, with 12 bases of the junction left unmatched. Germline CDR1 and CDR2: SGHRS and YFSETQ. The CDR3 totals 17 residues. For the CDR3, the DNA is TGCGCCAGCAGCCCAGGGGGGACAGGGGTCTTCGACACTGAAGCTTTCTTT. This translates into CASSPGGTGVFDTEAFF.

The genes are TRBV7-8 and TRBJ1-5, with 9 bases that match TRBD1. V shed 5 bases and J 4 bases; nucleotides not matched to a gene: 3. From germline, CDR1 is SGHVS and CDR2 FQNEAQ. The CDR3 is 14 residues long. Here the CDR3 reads CASSPGTGNQPQHF. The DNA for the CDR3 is TGTGCCAGCAGCCCTGGGACAGGGAATCAGCCCCAGCATTTT.

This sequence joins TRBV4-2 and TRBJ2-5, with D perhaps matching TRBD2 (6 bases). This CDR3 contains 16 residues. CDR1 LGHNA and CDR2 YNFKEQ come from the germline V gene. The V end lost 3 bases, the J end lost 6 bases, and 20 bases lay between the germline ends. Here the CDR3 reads CASSHVTGTASQTQYF. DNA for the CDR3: TGTGCCAGCAGCCACGTCACGGGGACTGCCTCACAGACCCAGTACTTC.

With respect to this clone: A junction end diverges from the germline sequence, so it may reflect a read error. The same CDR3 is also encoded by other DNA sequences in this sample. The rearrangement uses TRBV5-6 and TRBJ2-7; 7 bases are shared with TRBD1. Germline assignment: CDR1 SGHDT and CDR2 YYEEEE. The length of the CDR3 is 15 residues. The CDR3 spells CASSLLSRTGYEQYF. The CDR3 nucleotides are TGCGCCAGCAGCTTGCTTAGCAGGACAGGCTACGAGCAGTACTTC.

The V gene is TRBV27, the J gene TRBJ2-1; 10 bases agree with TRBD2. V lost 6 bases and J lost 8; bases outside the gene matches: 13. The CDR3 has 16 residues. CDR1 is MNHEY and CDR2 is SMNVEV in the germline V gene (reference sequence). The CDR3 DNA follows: TGTGCCAGCAGGGGGGCTAGCGGGAGTCTGGAGTATGAGCAGTTCTTC. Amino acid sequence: CASRGASGSLEYEQFF.

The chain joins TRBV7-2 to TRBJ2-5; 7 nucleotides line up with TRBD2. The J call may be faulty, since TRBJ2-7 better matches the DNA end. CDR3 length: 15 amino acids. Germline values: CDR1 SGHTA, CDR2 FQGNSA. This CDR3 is CASSLPGAGENEQYF. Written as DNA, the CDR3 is TGTGCCAGCAGCCTCCCCGGGGCGGGAGAAAACGAGCAGTACTTC.